A single sample gave rise to the 14 T cell receptor beta chains below, sequenced in a study of T cell responses to AZD1222 COVID-19 vaccine. Here immunoSEQ multiplex PCR was the method, and the copy in TCRdb shows in-frame clones only, minus some. The table has 200,000 to 250,000 clones, less than 95% seen once. The sequencing here drew on peripheral blood, taken 28 days after the second dose of the MenACWY control vaccine. All receptors derive from an adult who received the MenACWY meningococcal vaccine as a control.

The chain recombines TRBV30 with TRBJ1-2; perhaps TRBD1 as D (6 bases). The germline V and J ends were trimmed by 7 bases and 5 bases, with 14 bases remaining between them. Per germline, CDR1 GTSNPN and CDR2 SVGIG (reference sequence). This CDR3 spans 12 amino acids. As DNA, the CDR3 is TGTGCCTCGTCGATTGGACAGTATGGCTACACCTTC. This gives the protein CASSIGQYGYTF.

The chain links TRBV28 to TRBJ2-1; weak D call: TRBD2 (6 bases). Germline CDR1 and CDR2: MDHEN and SYDVKM. The V and J ends lost 8 bases and 6 bases respectively, with 14 bases between them. The CDR3 extends over 13 amino acids. The CDR3 coding sequence is TGTGCCAGCGAAACACCGGGGGTCAATGAGCAGTTCTTC. Translated: CASETPGVNEQFF.

This clone was counted a few times. Other DNA variants within this sample encode the same CDR3. The gene calls are TRBV30 and TRBJ1-5, with 10 bases lining up with TRBD1. The CDR3 runs to 14 residues. Germline CDR1 reads GTSNPN; CDR2 reads SVGIG (reference sequence). V shed 2 bases and J 5 bases; nucleotides not matched to a gene: 3. In nucleotides, the CDR3 is TGTGCCTGGAGTTCCGGGACAGGGGATCAGCCCCAGCATTTT. Protein: CAWSSGTGDQPQHF.

V is TRBV11-3 and J is TRBJ2-3; the D is unclear. The CDR3 is made up of 13 amino acids. Germline V gene data show CDR1 as SGHNT and CDR2 as YENEEA. Trimming cost V 1 base and J 6 bases, with 8 bases left between them. The CDR3 bases are TGTGCCAGCAGCTTAGCACAGTTCGATACGCAGTATTTT. Translated, it gives CASSLAQFDTQYF.

The CDR3 sequence: CASSFQSGNTEAFF. The DNA for the CDR3 is TGTGCCAGCAGCTTTCAGTCAGGGAACACTGAAGCTTTCTTT. The genes are TRBV5-6 and TRBJ1-1; D uncertain. Trimming stripped 2 bases from V and 1 base from J, with 9 bases between. Germline V lookup: CDR1 SGHDT, CDR2 YYEEEE. The CDR3 is made up of 14 amino acids.

This rearrangement joins TRBV7-2 to TRBJ2-7, with TRBD2 as a possible D gene (5 bases). The length of the CDR3 is 13 residues. Germline V gene sequence: CDR1 SGHTA, CDR2 FQGNSA. Trimming shortened V by 2 bases and J by 5 bases, and 10 bases separated the two germline ends. The CDR3 reads CASSLLGLNEQYF. In DNA, the CDR3 is TGTGCCAGCAGCTTATTAGGACTGAACGAGCAGTACTTC. The entire variable domain, with the rest obtained from reference TRBV7-2 and TRBJ2-7, is as follows: GAGVSQSPSNKVTEKGKDVELRCDPISGHTALYWYRQSLGQGLEFLIYFQGNSAPDKSGLPSDRFSAERTGGSVSTLTIQRTQQEDSAVYLCASSLLGLNEQYFGPGTRLTVT.

As for this clone: Additional DNA sequences in this sample encode the identical CDR3. The chain couples TRBV12-3 or TRBV12-4 to TRBJ1-2; D ambiguous. V lost 1 base and J lost 6, with 9 bases in between. The CDR3 is made up of 13 amino acids. CDR3 amino acids: CASSLVPPDGYTF. The CDR3 nucleotides are TGTGCCAGCAGTTTAGTTCCTCCCGATGGCTACACCTTC.

The rearrangement joins TRBV28 to TRBJ1-3; D remains unclear. Germline assignment: CDR1 MDHEN and CDR2 SYDVKM. V was cut by 2 bases and J by 4 bases, with 6 bases left in between. The CDR3 is made up of 13 amino acids. CDR3 sequence reads: CASSLTAGNTIYF. Written as DNA, the CDR3 is TGTGCCAGCAGTTTAACAGCAGGAAACACCATATATTTT.

This clone was counted a few times. V and J are TRBV28 and TRBJ1-4; 7 nucleotides align to TRBD1. Germline V gene sequence: CDR1 MDHEN, CDR2 SYDVKM. With V trimmed by 6 bases and J by 4 bases, 5 bases remained unmatched. The CDR3 extends over 14 amino acids. The DNA of the CDR3 is TGTGCCAGCAGCCTACAGGGGAATAATGAAAAACTGTTTTTT. Translating it yields CASSLQGNNEKLFF.

The V call is TRBV28, the J call TRBJ2-7; TRBD2 is a possible D gene (6 bases). Trimming cost V 5 bases and J 6 bases, with 8 bases left between them. Germline V gene sequence: CDR1 MDHEN, CDR2 SYDVKM. The CDR3 contains 11 residues. CDR3 nucleotide sequence: TGTGCCAGCAGTCGGACTACCGAGCAGTACTTC. Translating gives CASSRTTEQYF.

This clone has only one observation. The chain recombines TRBV6-6 with TRBJ2-7, with no clear D. Trimming stripped 4 bases from V and 0 bases from J, with 16 bases between. Germline V gives CDR1 MNHNY, CDR2 SVGAGI (reference sequence). The CDR3 runs to 16 residues. For the CDR3, the DNA is TGTGCCAGCAGTTCTGAAAACATCCTGGGCTCCTACGAGCAGTACTTC. This translates into CASSSENILGSYEQYF.

The chain employs TRBV27 and TRBJ2-7; no reliable D call. The CDR3 extends over 16 amino acids. The V and J ends lost 2 bases and 0 bases respectively, with 14 bases between them. Germline CDR1 reads MNHEY; CDR2 reads SMNVEV (reference sequence). CDR3 loop: CASSLGSGRSSYEQYF. The DNA of the CDR3 is TGTGCCAGCAGTTTAGGTTCGGGTCGGAGCTCCTACGAGCAGTACTTC.

The V and J genes are TRBV2 and TRBJ1-4; no reliable D call. Germline V gene data show CDR1 as SNHLY and CDR2 as FYNNEI. This CDR3 spans 13 amino acids. Trimming stripped 7 bases from V and 1 base from J, with 7 bases between. CDR3 DNA sequence: TGTGCCAGCACGGCGGTAACTAATGAAAAACTGTTTTTT. It specifies CASTAVTNEKLFF. Based on the CDR3 plus reference TRBV2 and TRBJ1-4, the full variable domain is EPEVTQTPSHQVTQMGQEVILRCVPISNHLYFYWYRQILGQKVEFLVSFYNNEISEKSEIFDDQFSVERPDGSNFTLKIRSTKLEDSAMYFCASTAVTNEKLFFGSGTQLSVL.

The chain employs TRBV14 and TRBJ1-2, with D hard to call. Germline V CDR1 and CDR2: SGHDN, FVKESK. This CDR3 region has 12 residues. V shed 4 bases and J shed 1 base, with 4 bases lying between them. The CDR3 coding sequence is TGTGCCAGCAGCCGGAATAACTATGGCTACACCTTC. Protein product: CASSRNNYGYTF. The whole variable domain, filled in from reference TRBV14 and TRBJ1-2, reads EAGVTQFPSHSVIEKGQTVTLRCDPISGHDNLYWYRRVMGKEIKFLLHFVKESKQDESGMPNNRFLAERTGGTYSTLKVQPAELEDSGVYFCASSRNNYGYTFGSGTRLTVV.